This TCR beta chain was profiled in a study of T-cell memory formation after mild COVID-19. Points from the study as a whole: Confirmation of SARS-CoV-2 specificity was lacking for second-wave clones peaking day 37. Contracting clones from day 15 to 85 had balanced CD4/CD8; later expanders favoured CD4+. CD4+ contracting clones were mainly CM and EM; CD8+ ones, EMRA. Detection of some responders pre-infection suggested pre-existing cross-reactive memory T cells participated.

In this sample, this clonotype turned up many times. Antigen unknown. TCRdb processed the 5' RACE reads anew with MiXCR; each CDR3 protein has one entry. The data show 530,000 or so distinct CDR3 sequences, roughly 17% seen once. This receptor was identified in an adult woman who had mild COVID-19 (a few samples of this study predate the infection). Cell type and time point are not known. The sequencing sample was made of PBMCs or a T cell subset sorted from them (not recorded which).

The CDR3 protein is CASSPGTSGGTDTQYF. DNA of the CDR3: TGTGCCAGCAGCCCCGGGACTAGCGGGGGCACAGATACGCAGTATTTT. The chain uses TRBV9 and TRBJ2-3; TRBD2 agrees at 13 bases. V shed 4 bases and J 1 base; nucleotides not matched to a gene: 3. The CDR3 has 16 residues. From germline, CDR1 is SGDLS and CDR2 YYNGEE. Together with reference TRBV9 and TRBJ2-3, the CDR3 gives the full variable domain: DSGVTQTPKHLITATGQRVTLRCSPRSGDLSVYWYQQSLDQGLQFLIQYYNGEERAKGNILERFSAQQFPDLHSELNLSSLELGDSALYFCASSPGTSGGTDTQYFGPGTRLTVL.